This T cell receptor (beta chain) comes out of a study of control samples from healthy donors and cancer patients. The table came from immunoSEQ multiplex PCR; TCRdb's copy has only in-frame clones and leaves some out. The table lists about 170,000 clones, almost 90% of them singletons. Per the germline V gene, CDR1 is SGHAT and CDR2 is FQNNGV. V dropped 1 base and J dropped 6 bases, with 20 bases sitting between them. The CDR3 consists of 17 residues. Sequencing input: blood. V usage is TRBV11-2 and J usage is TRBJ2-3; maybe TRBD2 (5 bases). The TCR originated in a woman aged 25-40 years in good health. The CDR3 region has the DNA TGTGCCAGCAGCTTAGGGAGATTCGCTGTAGCGTCGGATACGCAGTATTTT. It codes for CASSLGRFAVASDTQYF.